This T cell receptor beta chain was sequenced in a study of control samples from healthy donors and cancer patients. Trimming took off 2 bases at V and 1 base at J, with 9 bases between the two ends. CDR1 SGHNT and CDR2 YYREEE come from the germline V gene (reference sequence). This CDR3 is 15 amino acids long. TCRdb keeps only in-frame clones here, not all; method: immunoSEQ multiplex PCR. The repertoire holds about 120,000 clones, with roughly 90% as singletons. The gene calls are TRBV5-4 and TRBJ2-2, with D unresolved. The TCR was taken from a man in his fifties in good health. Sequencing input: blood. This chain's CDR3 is CASSLYTGNTGELFF. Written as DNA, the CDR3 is TGTGCCAGCAGCTTATACACGGGGAACACCGGGGAGCTGTTTTTT. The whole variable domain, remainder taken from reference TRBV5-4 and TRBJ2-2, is ETGVTQSPTHLIKTRGQQVTLRCSSQSGHNTVSWYQQALGQGPQFIFQYYREEENGRGNFPPRFSGLQFPNYSSELNVNALELDDSALYLCASSLYTGNTGELFFGEGSRLTVL.